These 4 T cell receptor beta chains share one sample of origin, sequenced in a study of blood T cells in healthy people across ages. The second PCR ran about 6 to 11 cycles with a sample-barcoded 5' primer and J-beta primers. TCRdb re-called the 5' RACE reads through MiXCR, storing one row per CDR3 protein. The sample includes 1,800,000 or so distinct CDR3 sequences, around 42% of them seen just once. The sequencing sample was made of blood. The receptors stem from a human donor in good health.

The chain recombines TRBV12-5 with TRBJ1-2; possibly TRBD1 for D (6 bases). The germline V gene has CDR1 LGHNT and CDR2 FRNRAP. Trimming left V 4 bases short and J 3 bases short, with 15 bases between. This CDR3 has 15 amino acids. CDR3 protein: CASGSGPTGHYGYTF. The CDR3 nucleotides read TGTGCTAGTGGTTCCGGACCGACAGGACACTATGGCTACACCTTC.

This chain connects TRBV29-1 to TRBJ2-5; D possibly uses TRBD1 or TRBD2 (5 bases each). The end of the DNA aligns better with TRBJ2-7, so the J call may be wrong. The germline CDR1 and CDR2 sequences are SQVTM and ANQGSEA. The CDR3 runs to 13 residues. CDR3 sequence reads: CSVPGSRSHEQYF. The CDR3, as DNA: TGCAGCGTTCCAGGGAGCCGTTCCCACGAGCAGTACTTC.

This sequence joins TRBV2 and TRBJ2-3; D not resolved. The CDR3 sequence is 17 residues long. Germline CDR1 is SNHLY and CDR2 is FYNNEI. V dropped 4 bases and J dropped 0 bases, with 17 bases sitting between them. CDR3: CASSAFSKTTSTDTQYF. The CDR3 nucleotides read TGTGCCAGCAGTGCATTCTCCAAGACGACTAGCACAGATACGCAGTATTTT.

For this clonotype: At one end the junction does not follow the germline gene, possibly because of a read error. The chain links TRBV29-1 to TRBJ2-3; D is uncertain. Per germline, CDR1 SQVTM and CDR2 ANQGSEA. The CDR3 has 12 amino acids. CDR3 sequence (DNA): TGCAGCGCCCACATTAGCACAGATACGCTGTATTTT. This translates into CSAHISTDTLYF.